The next 8 T cell receptor beta chains were all read from a single sample in a study of molecular identifiers for immune sequencing clone quantification. From the PCR reads, TCRdb called clonotypes with MiXCR, one entry per CDR3 protein. The table includes 79,000 or so distinct CDR3 sequences, roughly 23% detected once. Sample: naive CD8+ T cells from blood, with Jurkat cell RNA spiked in. As for subset: FACS-sorted CD8+CD4-CCR7+CD45RA+ naive T cells. These TCRs come from a human donor in good health. Some libraries in this study had Jurkat cell RNA spiked in.

The sample holds many counts of this clonotype. The chain links TRBV28 to TRBJ2-7; D unresolved. The CDR3 has 11 amino acids. Germline CDR1 reads MDHEN; CDR2 reads SYDVKM. V lost 7 bases to trimming and J lost 0 bases, with 4 bases between them. For the CDR3, the DNA is TGTGCCAGCACCGACTCCTACGAGCAGTACTTC. This encodes CASTDSYEQYF.

A note on this clonotype: Just one base apart from a much larger clone, this may be a read error. The chain has TRBV5-3 and TRBJ2-7; 7 bases match TRBD1. TRBV5-3 is sorted into the ORF group, with uncertain function. This CDR3 has 14 residues. The ends lost 8 bases at V and 2 bases at J; junction bases unmatched: 10. The CDR3 DNA reads as TGTGCCAGCAGCGCCCGGGACAGCACCTACGAGCAGTACTTC. Its protein product is CASSARDSTYEQYF.

Turning to this clonotype: Sequence at one end of the junction differs from germline and may be a read error. The chain joins TRBV2 to TRBJ2-3; D remains unclear. The CDR3 contains 15 residues. In germline, CDR1 is SNHLY, CDR2 FYNNEI. The chain's CDR3 is CANSDAAPRYSPQYF. CDR3 coding DNA: TGTGCCAACAGTGACGCAGCCCCAAGGTACTCACCGCAGTACTTT.

There are a few counts of this clonotype. The J gene is TRBJ2-3, the V gene TRBV6-5, with D unresolved. V was pared by 0 bases and J by 0 bases, with 7 bases between. Germline CDR1 is MNHEY and CDR2 is SVGAGI. The CDR3 consists of 15 residues. In DNA, the CDR3 is TGTGCCAGCAGTTACTCGATGGAAAGCACAGATACGCAGTATTTT. Translated, it gives CASSYSMESTDTQYF.

This clonotype came up many times. The gene calls are TRBV14 and TRBJ2-6, with D maybe TRBD1 (6 bases). The V and J ends lost 0 bases and 3 bases respectively, with 18 bases between them. This CDR3 spans 19 amino acids. Germline V gives CDR1 SGHDN, CDR2 FVKESK. The CDR3 protein is CASSQERTESSGGANVLTF. For the CDR3, the DNA is TGTGCCAGCAGCCAAGAAAGGACAGAGAGCTCTGGTGGGGCCAACGTCCTGACTTTC.

This clonotype was detected a few times. A junction end diverges from the germline sequence, so it may reflect a read error. The chain combines TRBV4-2 with TRBJ2-7; TRBD1 matches at 7 bases. Germline V gives CDR1 LGHNA, CDR2 YNFKEQ. The CDR3 is made up of 14 amino acids. CDR3: CASSQSGTAYKQYF. The CDR3 DNA reads as TGTGCCAGCAGCCAATCCGGGACAGCCTACAAGCAGTACTTC.

The chain has TRBV20-1 and TRBJ2-2, with 9 bases that match TRBD2. V lost 0 bases to trimming and J lost 6 bases; unmatched junction nucleotides: 5. The germline V gene encodes CDR1 DFQATT and CDR2 SNEGSKA (reference sequence). The CDR3 loop spans 15 amino acids. Here the CDR3 reads CSAREASGVSGELFF. The CDR3 region has the DNA TGCAGTGCTAGAGAGGCTAGCGGGGTCTCCGGGGAGCTGTTTTTT.

The rearrangement uses TRBV5-3 and TRBJ2-1, with 11 positions matching TRBD2. TRBV5-3 is placed among ORFs of uncertain function. The junction had 22 bases not matched to a gene; V was cut back by 8 bases and J by 6 bases. The CDR3 has 19 amino acids. CDR3 protein: CASVTGTSGVNPWGNEQFF. CDR3 in DNA: TGTGCCAGCGTTACCGGGACTAGCGGTGTAAATCCTTGGGGCAATGAGCAGTTCTTC.